Each of the 21 T cell receptor beta chains below was sequenced from the same sample in a study of regulatory T cells in long-lasting Graves disease. Arm-PCR of CDR3 regions with iRepertoire HTBI primers generated TCR beta libraries. TCRdb recomputed calls from the multiplex PCR reads with MiXCR, one row per CDR3 protein. The sample lists 400,000 to 500,000 distinct CDR3 sequences, around 20% seen once, with over 7.5% in the top ten. Time point indicated: persistent/refractory GD, antithyroid drugs over 5 years with positive TRAb. Isolated PBMC RNA provided the starting material for the TCR library. The sample consisted of peripheral blood mononuclear cells (PBMCs), taken when the disease was refractory, from a patient treated with antithyroid drugs. These receptors came from a female donor with Graves disease.

The gene calls are TRBV19 and TRBJ2-2; D may correspond to TRBD1 or TRBD2 (5 bases each). V lost 0 bases, J lost 3 bases, and 14 bases lay in between. The CDR3 sequence is 17 residues long. The germline CDR1 and CDR2 sequences are LNHDA and SQIVND (reference sequence). CDR3: CASSIDQGGPHTGELFF. The CDR3 DNA reads as TGTGCCAGTAGTATAGATCAGGGCGGGCCGCACACCGGGGAGCTGTTTTTT. Full variable domain (missing parts from reference TRBV19 and TRBJ2-2): DGGITQSPKYLFRKEGQNVTLSCEQNLNHDAMYWYRQDPGQGLRLIYYSQIVNDFQKGDIAEGYSVSREKKESFPLTVTSAQKNPTAFYLCASSIDQGGPHTGELFFGEGSRLTVL.

The V call is TRBV6-2 or TRBV6-3, the J call TRBJ2-2; the match to TRBD1 covers 8 bases. The germline CDR1 and CDR2 sequences are MNHEY and SVGEGT. V shed 5 bases, J shed 5 bases, and the junction held 10 bases outside the gene matches. The CDR3 is made up of 16 amino acids. CDR3 sequence (DNA): TGTGCCAGCAGTGAAGAACAGGGGGGAGCAACCGGGGAGCTGTTTTTT. Translation: CASSEEQGGATGELFF.

This clonotype was counted ten times or more. In DNA, the CDR3 is TGTGCCAGCAGTTACTCGCGACGGGACAGGGGAGAGACCCAGTACTTC. It specifies CASSYSRRDRGETQYF. The V gene is TRBV6-5, the J gene TRBJ2-5; 10 nucleotides agree with TRBD1. CDR3 length equals 16 residues. Germline CDR1 and CDR2: MNHEY and SVGAGI. J lost 4 bases, V lost 0 bases, and 5 bases had no gene match.

This clonotype was seen a few times. V and J are TRBV14 and TRBJ1-2; 7 bases align to TRBD1. Trimming removed 1 base from V and 4 bases from J; junction bases left unmatched: 9. The length of the CDR3 is 16 residues. Germline-derived CDR1 and CDR2 are SGHDN and FVKESK. CDR3 loop: CASSQALGQAGYGYTF. In nucleotides, the CDR3 is TGTGCCAGCAGCCAAGCCCTAGGACAGGCAGGCTATGGCTACACCTTC.

This clonotype was recorded many times. This chain uses TRBV28 with TRBJ1-5; D is ambiguous. V was trimmed by 4 bases and J by 2 bases, leaving 9 bases between them. The germline CDR1 and CDR2 sequences are MDHEN and SYDVKM. The CDR3 runs to 14 residues. CDR3 sequence: CASSSYRGNQPQHF. CDR3 DNA sequence: TGTGCCAGCAGTTCCTACAGAGGCAATCAGCCCCAGCATTTT.

This clonotype was picked up a small number of times. This chain connects TRBV27 to TRBJ1-1; D is unresolved. The CDR3 consists of 14 residues. V was pared by 1 base and J by 1 base, with 7 bases between. Germline CDR1 reads MNHEY; CDR2 reads SMNVEV (reference sequence). Written as DNA, the CDR3 is TGTGCCAGCAGTTTATGGTGGGGGAACACTGAAGCTTTCTTT. Translation: CASSLWWGNTEAFF.

The table lists this clonotype with many counts. The chain uses TRBV20-1 and TRBJ2-5; 12 nucleotides line up with TRBD2. The V gene end was trimmed by 5 bases and the J gene end by 0 bases; junction bases not matched to a gene: 7. Looked up from germline, CDR1 is DFQATT and CDR2 is SNEGSKA (reference sequence). There are 16 residues in the CDR3. Here the CDR3 reads CSAGLAGKLYQETQYF. CDR3 nucleotide sequence: TGCAGTGCTGGACTAGCGGGAAAACTATACCAAGAGACCCAGTACTTC.

This sequence joins TRBV7-2 and TRBJ1-3, with 7 bases that match TRBD1. V dropped 5 bases and J dropped 0; count of bases not matched to a gene: 7. This CDR3 comprises 16 residues. Germline lookup yields CDR1 SGHTA and CDR2 FQGNSA. CDR3 amino acids: CASSPTTGSSGNTIYF. The DNA of the CDR3 is TGTGCCAGCAGCCCTACGACAGGGAGCTCTGGAAACACCATATATTTT. Full variable domain (rest looked up from reference TRBV7-2 and TRBJ1-3): GAGVSQSPSNKVTEKGKDVELRCDPISGHTALYWYRQSLGQGLEFLIYFQGNSAPDKSGLPSDRFSAERTGGSVSTLTIQRTQQEDSAVYLCASSPTTGSSGNTIYFGEGSWLTVV.

About this clonotype itself: At one end, the junction sequence differs from germline, possibly due to a read error. This chain joins TRBV19 and TRBJ2-5; D unresolved. The V gene's germline CDR1 is LNHDA and CDR2 SQIVND (reference sequence). The length of the CDR3 is 14 residues. The CDR3 loop reads CASTRWQPSETLYF. CDR3 sequence (DNA): TGTGCCAGTACCCGCTGGCAGCCTTCTGAGACCCTGTACTTC.

The V call is TRBV7-2, the J call TRBJ1-5; possibly TRBD1 for D (6 bases). The CDR3 covers 15 residues. With 5 bases removed from V and 5 bases from J, the gap between germline ends came to 16 bases. Per germline, CDR1 SGHTA and CDR2 FQGNSA. For the CDR3, the DNA is TGTGCCAGCAGCCTCACAGGGCTTACTTATCAGCCCCAGCATTTT. This gives the protein CASSLTGLTYQPQHF.

With regard to this clonotype: Possible read error: a much larger clone is one base away. The chain links TRBV20-1 to TRBJ2-7, with TRBD2 matching 7 bases. The V and J ends lost 4 bases and 4 bases, in that order; junction bases with no gene match: 4. Per germline, CDR1 DFQATT and CDR2 SNEGSKA (reference sequence). CDR3 length: 12 amino acids. The CDR3 loop is CSAKASGYEQYF. The CDR3 region has the DNA TGCAGTGCTAAGGCTAGCGGTTACGAGCAGTACTTC.

This clonotype was seen ten or more times. This rearrangement joins TRBV7-2 to TRBJ1-1; no reliable D call. Germline V gene lookup returns CDR1 SGHTA and CDR2 FQGNSA. The CDR3 is 15 amino acids. V lost 5 bases, J lost 0 bases, and 13 bases lay in between. This CDR3 reads CASSPPFTLNTEAFF. The CDR3 nucleotides are TGTGCCAGCAGCCCGCCCTTTACACTGAACACTGAAGCTTTCTTT.

This clonotype was found many times. This chain joins TRBV2 and TRBJ2-1; 15 bases match TRBD2. The length of the CDR3 is 19 residues. Germline V gene lookup returns CDR1 SNHLY and CDR2 FYNNEI. V dropped 6 bases and J dropped 0; count of bases not matched to a gene: 9. The CDR3 region is CASSTPGLAGGYSYNEQFF. As DNA, the CDR3 is TGTGCCAGCAGCACACCGGGACTAGCGGGAGGTTACTCCTACAATGAGCAGTTCTTC.

The gene calls are TRBV7-2 and TRBJ2-2, with D maybe TRBD1 (6 bases). Germline V gene lookup returns CDR1 SGHTA and CDR2 FQGNSA. This CDR3 comprises 15 residues. The V and J ends lost 5 bases and 7 bases respectively, with 17 bases between them. The CDR3 spells CASSHSLDSGGELFF. The CDR3 DNA reads TGTGCCAGCAGCCATAGCTTGGACAGCGGCGGGGAGCTGTTTTTT.

The genes are TRBV20-1 and TRBJ2-7; D is unclear. V was clipped by 4 bases and J by 5 bases, with 18 bases between them. Germline V gene data show CDR1 as DFQATT and CDR2 as SNEGSKA (reference sequence). The CDR3 spans 14 residues. The DNA for the CDR3 is TGCAGTGCTAAGGGTGGGATGATAGGCGACGAGCAGTACTTC. This gives the protein CSAKGGMIGDEQYF.

As concerns this clonotype: The germline gene is not matched at one end of the junction; a read error may be the cause. The chain joins TRBV7-6 to TRBJ1-6; D is ambiguous. The CDR3 extends over 13 amino acids. CDR1 and CDR2 from the germline V gene are SGHVS and FNYEAQ. CDR3 protein: CASSLARDSPLHF. CDR3 coding DNA: TGTGCCAGCAGCCTAGCACGGGATTCACCCCTCCACTTT.

This chain connects TRBV30 to TRBJ1-6; no reliable D call. In germline, CDR1 is GTSNPN, CDR2 SVGIG (reference sequence). V was cut by 5 bases and J by 5 bases, with 10 bases left in between. CDR3 length: 13 residues. As DNA, the CDR3 is TGTGCCTGGGGTGACGGGAATAATTCACCCCTCCACTTT. Its translation: CAWGDGNNSPLHF.

This clonotype was seen ten or more times. The rearrangement links TRBV15 to TRBJ2-5; D perhaps matches TRBD2 (6 bases). The CDR3 has 16 residues. The germline V gene has CDR1 LNHNV and CDR2 YYDKDF (reference sequence). V dropped 0 bases and J dropped 3 bases, with 14 bases sitting between them. Here the CDR3 reads CATSREFGGLKETQYF. CDR3 nucleotide sequence: TGTGCCACCAGCAGAGAGTTCGGAGGGTTGAAAGAGACCCAGTACTTC.

The V and J genes are TRBV5-1 and TRBJ2-1; D is possibly TRBD2 (7 bases). The CDR3 is 18 amino acids. Germline V gene lookup returns CDR1 SGHRS and CDR2 YFSETQ. V dropped 4 bases and J dropped 8 bases, with 28 bases sitting between them. This CDR3 is CASSGGGAAGLIAHEQFF. The DNA of the CDR3 is TGCGCCAGCAGCGGGGGGGGGGCGGCGGGACTAATTGCCCATGAGCAGTTCTTC. Filled out from reference TRBV5-1 and TRBJ2-1, the complete variable domain reads KAGVTQTPRYLIKTRGQQVTLSCSPISGHRSVSWYQQTPGQGLQFLFEYFSETQRNKGNFPGRFSGRQFSNSRSEMNVSTLELGDSALYLCASSGGGAAGLIAHEQFFGPGTRLTVL.

The gene calls are TRBV7-9 and TRBJ2-1, with 8 bases that match TRBD1. J was trimmed by 7 bases and V by 5 bases; bases with no gene match: 19. Germline lookup yields CDR1 SEHNR and CDR2 FQNEAQ (reference sequence). This CDR3 contains 18 residues. In DNA, the CDR3 is TGTGCCAGCAGCCCCTACAGGGGGAGATTAGAGTTGGGGAATGAGCAGTTCTTC. As protein: CASSPYRGRLELGNEQFF.

The chain recombines TRBV6-2 or TRBV6-3 with TRBJ2-3; perhaps TRBD1 as D (5 bases). Trimming took off 5 bases at V and 3 bases at J, with 15 bases between the two ends. This CDR3 has 15 amino acids. The germline V gene encodes CDR1 MNHEY and CDR2 SVGEGT. In nucleotides, the CDR3 is TGTGCCAGCAGTGTCCAGGGATCTTATACAGATACGCAGTATTTT. This gives the protein CASSVQGSYTDTQYF.